Described below is a single T cell receptor beta chain sequence and its context. Its antigen is not known. Between the trimmed V and J ends, which lost 5 bases and 8 bases, there was a span of 15 bases. The CDR3 contains 13 residues. The germline gives CDR1 SGHTA, CDR2 FQGTGA. CD45RA-negative memory and CD45RA+ naive subsets were split from the CD4+ cells. The assay used deep level. Several immunoSEQ plates held equal portions of the genomic DNA taken from each subset. Produced via immunoSEQ multiplex PCR; TCRdb's table is partial and in-frame only. The sample carries hundreds of thousands of clones, around 96% recorded once. This specimen comes from a study of shared clonotypes between healthy human individuals. Study results and caveats: Researchers sampled only blood; tissue repertoires likely differ.

The sample was naive CD4+ T cells sorted from blood. Subset described: CD45RA+ positively selected. The origin of this receptor is a young woman in good health. This chain connects TRBV7-3 to TRBJ1-1, with D possibly TRBD1 on 5 matching bases. CDR3: CASSGRDGVEAFF. The CDR3 DNA follows: TGTGCCAGCAGCGGCCGGGACGGAGTCGAAGCTTTCTTT.